This is a list of T cell receptor beta chains from one sample in a study of cytomegalovirus exposure and HLA in healthy donors. Clones were sequenced by immunoSEQ multiplex PCR, and TCRdb holds only the in-frame ones, with some missing. This table has about 160,000 clones, 77% appearing once. Sequencing was carried out using PBMCs. The receptors derive from a woman aged 25-40 years in good health and CMV-seronegative. Both conserved end residues are trimmed from each CDR3. The D gene is left open where the match is weak.

D gene	V gene	J gene	CDR3 protein
-	TRBV6-5	TRBJ1-1	ASSFGTEAF
TRBD2	TRBV10-3	TRBJ2-7	AISDNRRAVAGENEQY
TRBD1	TRBV19	TRBJ1-2	ASSKFGQGEGYT
-	TRBV4-1	TRBJ1-4	ASSHSTVEKLF
TRBD1	TRBV5-1	TRBJ1-1	ASSFTGGMNTEAF
TRBD1	TRBV7-9	TRBJ2-7	ASSLPGQEYPEQY
-	TRBV6-1	TRBJ1-3	ASGAAWGNTIY
-	TRBV5-1	TRBJ1-5	ASSLDREAPQH
-	TRBV2	TRBJ2-7	ASRGLYEQY
-	TRBV28	TRBJ2-2	ASSSQRGWNTGELF
TRBD1	TRBV5-4	TRBJ2-7	ASSPGGTGGGDEQY
TRBD2	TRBV9	TRBJ2-5	ASSDGTSASGYPIRETQY
TRBD1	TRBV7-9	TRBJ1-1	ASSAWTGGSANTEAF
-	TRBV9	TRBJ1-2	ASSVGQVQTPYGYT
TRBD1	TRBV2	TRBJ2-7	ASSWRSQGDEEQY
TRBD2	TRBV7-9	TRBJ2-5	ASSLWGGEETQY
-	TRBV27	TRBJ2-6	ASNPVGAGANVLT